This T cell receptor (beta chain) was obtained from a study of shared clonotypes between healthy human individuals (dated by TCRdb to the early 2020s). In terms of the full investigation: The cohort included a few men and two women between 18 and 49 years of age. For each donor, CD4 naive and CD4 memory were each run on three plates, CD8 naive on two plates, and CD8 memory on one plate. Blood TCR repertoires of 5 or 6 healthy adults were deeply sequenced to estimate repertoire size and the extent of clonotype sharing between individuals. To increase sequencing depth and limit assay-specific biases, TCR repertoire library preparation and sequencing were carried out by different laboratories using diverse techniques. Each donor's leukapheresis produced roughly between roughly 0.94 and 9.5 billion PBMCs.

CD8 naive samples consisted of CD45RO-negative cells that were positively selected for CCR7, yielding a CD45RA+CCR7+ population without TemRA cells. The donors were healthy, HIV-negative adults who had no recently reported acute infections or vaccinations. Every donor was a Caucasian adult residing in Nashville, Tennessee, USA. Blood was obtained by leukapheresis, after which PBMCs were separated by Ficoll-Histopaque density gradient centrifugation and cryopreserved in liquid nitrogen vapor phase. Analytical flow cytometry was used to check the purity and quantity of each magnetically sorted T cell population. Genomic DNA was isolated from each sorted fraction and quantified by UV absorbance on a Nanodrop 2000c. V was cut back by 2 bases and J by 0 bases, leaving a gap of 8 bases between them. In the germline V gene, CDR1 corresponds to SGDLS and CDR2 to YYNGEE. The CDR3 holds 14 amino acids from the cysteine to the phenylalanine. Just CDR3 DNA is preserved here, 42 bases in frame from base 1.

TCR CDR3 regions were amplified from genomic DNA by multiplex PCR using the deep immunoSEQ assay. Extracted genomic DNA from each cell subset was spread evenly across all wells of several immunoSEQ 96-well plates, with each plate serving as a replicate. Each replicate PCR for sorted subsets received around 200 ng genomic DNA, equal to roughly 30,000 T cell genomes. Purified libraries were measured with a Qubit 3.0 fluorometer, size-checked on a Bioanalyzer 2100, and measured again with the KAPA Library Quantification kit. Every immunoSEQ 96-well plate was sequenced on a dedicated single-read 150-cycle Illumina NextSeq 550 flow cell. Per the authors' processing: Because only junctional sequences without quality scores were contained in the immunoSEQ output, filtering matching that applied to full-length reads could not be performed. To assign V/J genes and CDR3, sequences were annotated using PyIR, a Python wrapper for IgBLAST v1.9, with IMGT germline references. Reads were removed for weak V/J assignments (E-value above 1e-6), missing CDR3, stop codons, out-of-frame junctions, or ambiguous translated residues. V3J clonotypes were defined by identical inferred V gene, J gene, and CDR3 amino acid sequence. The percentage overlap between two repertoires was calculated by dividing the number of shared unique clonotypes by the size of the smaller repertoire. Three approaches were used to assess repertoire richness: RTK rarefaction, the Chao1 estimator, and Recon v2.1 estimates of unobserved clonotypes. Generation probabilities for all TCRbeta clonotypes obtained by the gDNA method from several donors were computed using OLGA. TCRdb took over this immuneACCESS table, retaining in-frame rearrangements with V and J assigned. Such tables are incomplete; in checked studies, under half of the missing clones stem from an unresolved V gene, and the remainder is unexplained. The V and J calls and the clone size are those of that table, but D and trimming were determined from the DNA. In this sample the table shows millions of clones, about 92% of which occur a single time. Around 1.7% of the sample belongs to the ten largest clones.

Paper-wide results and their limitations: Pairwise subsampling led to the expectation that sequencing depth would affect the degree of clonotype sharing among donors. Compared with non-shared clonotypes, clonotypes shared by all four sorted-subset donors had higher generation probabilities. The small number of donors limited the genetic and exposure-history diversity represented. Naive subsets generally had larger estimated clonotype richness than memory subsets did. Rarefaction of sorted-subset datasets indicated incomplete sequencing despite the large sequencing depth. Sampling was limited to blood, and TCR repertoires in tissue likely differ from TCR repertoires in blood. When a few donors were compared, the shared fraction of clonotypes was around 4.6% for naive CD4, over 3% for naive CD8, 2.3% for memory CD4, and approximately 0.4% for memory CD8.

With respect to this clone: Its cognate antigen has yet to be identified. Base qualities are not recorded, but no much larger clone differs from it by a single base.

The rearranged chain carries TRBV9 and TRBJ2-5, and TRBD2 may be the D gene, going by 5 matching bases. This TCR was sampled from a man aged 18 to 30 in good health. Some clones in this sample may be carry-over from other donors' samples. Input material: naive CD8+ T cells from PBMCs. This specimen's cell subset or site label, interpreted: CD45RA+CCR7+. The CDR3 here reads CASSVYGDQETQYF. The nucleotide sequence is TGTGCCAGCAGCGTCTACGGGGACCAAGAGACCCAGTACTTC.